These 13 T cell receptor beta chains were all obtained from the same sample, sequenced in a study of cytomegalovirus exposure and HLA in healthy donors (dated 2017 in TCRdb). Library generation was performed with the immunoSEQ multiplex PCR assay. The multiplex PCR relied on a mix of 60 forward primers for TCR Vbeta segments and 13 reverse primers for TCR Jbeta segments. Here the immuneACCESS table is served through TCRdb, limited to in-frame sequences with V and J called. Missing clones are a known gap in these copies; in checked studies unresolved V genes cover under half, and the rest lacks a known reason. A total of approximately 280,000 clones appear in this sample, 80% to 90% of them only once. The top ten clones comprise roughly 2.3% of the sample. The sample was PBMCs. Receptor source: a woman under 30 in good health and CMV-seronegative.

This clone was seen just once. The sample carries other DNA sequences with the same CDR3. The gene calls are TRBV27 and TRBJ1-4; the D gene is possibly TRBD1 (5 bases). Germline values: CDR1 MNHEY, CDR2 SMNVEV (reference sequence). CDR3 size: 15 residues. The germline V and J ends were trimmed by 5 bases and 0 bases, with 10 bases remaining between them. The CDR3 loop is CASSPLRATNEKLFF. The DNA for the CDR3 is TGTGCCAGCAGTCCCCTCAGGGCAACTAATGAAAAACTGTTTTTT.

As for this clone: Germline is not matched at one junction end, which may reflect a read error. The gene calls are TRBV7-9 and TRBJ1-2; 11 bases are a match to TRBD1. Germline V gene sequence: CDR1 SEHNR, CDR2 FQNEAQ (reference sequence). The CDR3 is 14 amino acids. The CDR3 here is CSSSIGQGALGYTF. The CDR3 nucleotides read TGTTCCAGCAGCATTGGACAGGGGGCGCTTGGCTACACCTTC.

The genes are TRBV2 and TRBJ2-7; 7 positions agree with TRBD1. The assigned J gene may be wrong: the sequence end matches TRBJ2-1 better. This CDR3 contains 15 residues. CDR1 and CDR2 from the germline V gene are SNHLY and FYNNEI. For the CDR3, the DNA is TGTGCCAGCAGCCTGGGACAGACGACCTACAATGAGCAGTTCTTC. Translated, it gives CASSLGQTTYNEQFF.

This clone came up once. The chain uses TRBV6-6 and TRBJ2-2, with TRBD1 as a possible D gene (6 bases). CDR3 length: 14 residues. CDR1 MNHNY and CDR2 SVGAGI come from the germline V gene (reference sequence). V gave up 6 bases and J gave up 2 bases, with 10 bases separating them. The CDR3 here is CASSRDINTGELFF. The DNA for the CDR3 is TGTGCCAGCAGCCGGGACATTAACACCGGGGAGCTGTTTTTT.

V gene TRBV2 combines with J gene TRBJ2-3, with D uncertain. The V gene lost 8 bases and the J gene lost 1 base, with 10 bases spanning the gap. Germline loops: CDR1 SNHLY, CDR2 FYNNEI. This CDR3 comprises 13 residues. In DNA form, the CDR3 reads TGTGCCAGCTTTTACGCGGGCACAGATACGCAGTATTTT. The encoded protein is CASFYAGTDTQYF.

The chain recombines TRBV5-6 with TRBJ1-2; D is perhaps TRBD1 (5 bases). CDR3 size: 18 residues. The germline V gene encodes CDR1 SGHDT and CDR2 YYEEEE. Trimming removed 0 bases from V and 3 bases from J, with 21 bases in between. The CDR3 region is CASSLDLIGAGPDYGYTF. The CDR3 DNA follows: TGTGCCAGCAGCTTGGACCTCATTGGGGCAGGCCCCGACTATGGCTACACCTTC.

The chain combines TRBV6-5 with TRBJ1-6, with a possible D match to TRBD1 (6 bases). Germline values: CDR1 MNHEY, CDR2 SVGAGI. CDR3 size: 13 residues. Trimming pared 2 bases from V and 10 bases from J, leaving 9 bases between. As DNA, the CDR3 is TGTGCCAGCAGTTACGGACAGTACTCACCCCTCCACTTT. It yields the protein CASSYGQYSPLHF.

The rearrangement uses TRBV19 and TRBJ2-5; 9 bases fit TRBD1. Losses at the gene ends were 5 bases for V and 5 bases for J; bases not matched to a gene: 9. Germline-derived CDR1 and CDR2 are LNHDA and SQIVND (reference sequence). The CDR3 length is 15 residues. CDR3 in DNA: TGTGCCAGTAGTTCGGGACAGGGCCTGCGCGAGACCCAGTACTTC. This encodes CASSSGQGLRETQYF.

The chain recombines TRBV2 with TRBJ2-7; TRBD2 aligns across 11 bases. Germline V gives CDR1 SNHLY, CDR2 FYNNEI. J lost 3 bases, V lost 3 bases, and 4 bases had no gene match. CDR3 length: 15 amino acids. CDR3 sequence: CASSDRLAGFYEQYF. The CDR3 DNA is TGTGCCAGCAGTGATCGACTAGCGGGGTTCTACGAGCAGTACTTC.

The chain joins TRBV27 to TRBJ2-7; perhaps TRBD2 as D (5 bases). V shed 6 bases and J shed 6 bases, with 21 bases lying between them. Germline lookup yields CDR1 MNHEY and CDR2 SMNVEV (reference sequence). CDR3 length: 15 residues. As DNA, the CDR3 is TGTGCCAGCAGCCCCTCTCAGGACGGTGGGAGCGAGCAGTACTTC. It translates to CASSPSQDGGSEQYF.

The gene calls are TRBV10-2 and TRBJ2-7; a possible D gene is TRBD1 (5 bases). V was clipped by 7 bases and J by 5 bases, with 15 bases between them. Germline lookup yields CDR1 WSHSY and CDR2 SAAADI. The CDR3 runs to 13 residues. The CDR3 DNA is TGCGCCAGCAAAGGGCTATCCAGGGACGAGCAGTACTTC. Translation gives CASKGLSRDEQYF.

The V call is TRBV27, the J call TRBJ2-7; D is unresolved. Germline V gene data show CDR1 as MNHEY and CDR2 as SMNVEV (reference sequence). CDR3 size: 13 residues. V was shortened by 8 bases and J by 1 base, with 12 bases between the two germline ends. The DNA of the CDR3 is TGTGCCAGCGCCCGGCGGCCATCCTACGAGCAGTACTTC. Amino acid sequence: CASARRPSYEQYF.

CDR3 sequence: CASSRQGDTEAFF. The CDR3 DNA reads TGTGCCAGCAGCCGACAGGGGGACACTGAAGCTTTCTTT. The chain recombines TRBV7-6 with TRBJ1-1, with 9 nucleotides matching TRBD1. Germline V gene data show CDR1 as SGHVS and CDR2 as FNYEAQ. The CDR3 length is 13 residues. V lost 5 bases, J lost 3 bases, and 1 base stayed unmatched.